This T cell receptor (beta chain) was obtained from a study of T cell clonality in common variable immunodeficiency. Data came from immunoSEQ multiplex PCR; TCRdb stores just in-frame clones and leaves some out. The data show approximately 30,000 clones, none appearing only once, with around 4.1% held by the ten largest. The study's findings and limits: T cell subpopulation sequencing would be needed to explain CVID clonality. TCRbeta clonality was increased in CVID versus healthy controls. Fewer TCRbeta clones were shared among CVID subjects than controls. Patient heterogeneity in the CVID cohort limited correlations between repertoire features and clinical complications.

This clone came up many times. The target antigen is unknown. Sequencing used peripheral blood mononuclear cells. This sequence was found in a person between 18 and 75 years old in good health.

The sequenced part of the CDR3 DNA is TGTGCCTGGAGTGTAGGAAGGGGGCTCTACGAG. It specifies CAWSVGRGLYE. In full, the CDR3 reads CAWSVGRGLYEQYF. The chain combines TRBV30 with TRBJ2-7; 7 nucleotides align to TRBD1. The CDR3 extends 3 residues past the end of the read, so its final part is completed from the germline J gene. Germline V gene data show CDR1 as GTSNPN and CDR2 as SVGIG (reference sequence). This CDR3 has 14 amino acids. After removal of 0 bases from V and 3 bases from J, the junction contained 5 bases not matched to a gene.